Each of the 16 T cell receptor beta chains below was sequenced from the same sample in a study of blood T cell repertoires in COVID-19. Repertoires were generated with immunoSEQ multiplex PCR, while TCRdb's copy carries only in-frame clones and drops some. The data contain 130,000 to 150,000 clones, roughly 90% of them singletons. Sequencing was performed on PBMCs or T cells enriched from blood (not recorded which). The receptors stem from a woman aged 25 to 39 with acute COVID-19.

The CDR3 DNA follows: TGTGCCAGTAGTATTACAGGGGGCGGAACTGAAGCTTTCTTT. Encoded protein: CASSITGGGTEAFF. The chain has TRBV19 and TRBJ1-1, with TRBD1 identical over 9 bases. Losses at the gene ends were 3 bases for V and 5 bases for J; bases not matched to a gene: 4. CDR1 LNHDA and CDR2 SQIVND come from the germline V gene (reference sequence). The CDR3 length is 14 residues. Together with reference TRBV19 and TRBJ1-1, the CDR3 gives the full variable domain: DGGITQSPKYLFRKEGQNVTLSCEQNLNHDAMYWYRQDPGQGLRLIYYSQIVNDFQKGDIAEGYSVSREKKESFPLTVTSAQKNPTAFYLCASSITGGGTEAFFGQGTRLTVV.

CDR3 in DNA: TGTGCCAGCAGTTTAAACGAGGGACAGGTAAACACTGAAGCTTTCTTT. The encoded protein is CASSLNEGQVNTEAFF. The rearrangement joins TRBV28 to TRBJ1-1; 8 bases map to TRBD1. Germline trimming cut 2 bases from V and 2 bases from J; bases unmatched to any gene: 7. The CDR3 is made up of 16 amino acids. In germline, CDR1 is MDHEN, CDR2 SYDVKM.

This clone was seen more than once but under ten times. The chain couples TRBV18 to TRBJ2-2, with 13 bases identical to TRBD2. After removal of 1 base from V and 4 bases from J, the junction contained 6 bases not matched to a gene. Germline values: CDR1 KGHSH, CDR2 LQKENI. The CDR3 spans 18 residues. Here the CDR3 DNA reads TGTGCCAGCTCACCACTCTCGGGACTAGCGGGAAGCACCGGGGAGCTGTTTTTT. This sequence encodes CASSPLSGLAGSTGELFF.

This chain joins TRBV6-2 or TRBV6-3 and TRBJ1-5, with TRBD1 matching 7 bases. V lost 2 bases and J lost 1; bases outside the gene matches: 2. The CDR3 is 15 amino acids. Per the germline V gene, CDR1 is MNHEY and CDR2 is SVGEGT. CDR3 nucleotides: TGTGCCAGCAGTTACAGGGACAGCAGCAATCAGCCCCAGCATTTT. Translation gives CASSYRDSSNQPQHF.

The chain is built from TRBV6-5 and TRBJ1-1; weak D call: TRBD1 (6 bases). Germline V gene sequence: CDR1 MNHEY, CDR2 SVGAGI. CDR3 length: 15 residues. V gave up 0 bases and J gave up 5 bases, with 13 bases separating them. The CDR3 loop reads CASSYSVGGVTEAFF. CDR3 coding DNA: TGTGCCAGCAGTTACTCAGTAGGGGGAGTTACTGAAGCTTTCTTT.

The gene calls are TRBV5-1 and TRBJ2-1; D is unclear. The germline V gene has CDR1 SGHRS and CDR2 YFSETQ. The CDR3 runs 13 residues. Trimming took off 3 bases at V and 5 bases at J, with 9 bases between the two ends. In DNA, the CDR3 is TGCGCCAGCAGCTATATACCAGACAATGAGCAGTTCTTC. Translation gives CASSYIPDNEQFF.

V usage is TRBV4-3 and J usage is TRBJ2-5, with 8 bases lining up with TRBD2. CDR1 LGHNA and CDR2 YSLEER come from the germline V gene. CDR3 size: 18 residues. The V gene end was trimmed by 0 bases and the J gene end by 10 bases; junction bases not matched to a gene: 19. Here the CDR3 reads CASSQDRGVSGTRAHQYF. Written as DNA, the CDR3 is TGCGCCAGCAGCCAAGATCGAGGAGTCAGCGGGACTAGGGCCCACCAGTACTTC.

This chain links TRBV6-2 or TRBV6-3 with TRBJ2-3, with 10 nucleotides matching TRBD2. J lost 3 bases, V lost 4 bases, and 7 bases had no gene match. Per the germline V gene, CDR1 is MNHEY and CDR2 is SVGEGT. This CDR3 has 16 residues. Written as DNA, the CDR3 is TGTGCCAGCAGTTTGCCTAGCGGGAGAAATACAGATACGCAGTATTTT. Protein product: CASSLPSGRNTDTQYF.

V and J are TRBV18 and TRBJ1-1, with D unclear. The CDR3 contains 14 residues. CDR1 and CDR2 (germline): KGHSH, LQKENI. With 3 bases removed from V and 3 bases from J, the gap between germline ends came to 11 bases. DNA of the CDR3: TGTGCCAGCTCACCGACGGGGTCGGACACTGAAGCTTTCTTT. Its protein product is CASSPTGSDTEAFF.

The rearrangement uses TRBV15 and TRBJ2-7; D is perhaps TRBD2 (5 bases). Germline CDR1 reads LNHNV; CDR2 reads YYDKDF (reference sequence). The CDR3 is made up of 12 amino acids. V lost 1 base and J 7 bases, leaving 8 bases between the germline ends. This chain's CDR3 is CATSRGWTEQYF. In nucleotides, the CDR3 is TGTGCCACCAGCAGAGGGTGGACTGAGCAGTACTTC.

A single count supports this clone. The chain joins TRBV27 to TRBJ1-2; 9 positions agree with TRBD1. The germline CDR1 and CDR2 sequences are MNHEY and SMNVEV (reference sequence). The trim removed 0 bases at V and 3 bases at J, leaving 8 bases unmatched. CDR3 size: 17 residues. The CDR3 protein is CASSLSPGQGKDYGYTF. The CDR3 DNA is TGTGCCAGCAGTTTATCCCCAGGACAGGGGAAGGACTATGGCTACACCTTC.

The DNA for the CDR3 is TGTGCCAGTACACGCCATCATCGCGACGAGCAGTACTTC. Translation: CASTRHHRDEQYF. The chain carries TRBV19 and TRBJ2-7, with no clear D. Trimming removed 7 bases at V and 5 bases at J, with 15 bases between. CDR3 length equals 13 residues. From germline, CDR1 is LNHDA and CDR2 SQIVND (reference sequence).

This rearrangement joins TRBV6-5 to TRBJ1-3; D uncertain. V was cut by 0 bases and J by 0 bases, with 6 bases left in between. The CDR3 spans 15 residues. Germline V gives CDR1 MNHEY, CDR2 SVGAGI. The CDR3 protein is CASSYSAVSGNTIYF. The DNA for the CDR3 is TGTGCCAGCAGTTACTCAGCGGTCTCTGGAAACACCATATATTTT.

The chain has TRBV6-1 and TRBJ2-3; 10 positions agree with TRBD2. The CDR3 runs to 16 residues. V lost 3 bases, J lost 5 bases, and 8 bases stayed unmatched. CDR1 is MNHNS and CDR2 is SASEGT in the germline V gene. The chain's CDR3 is CASSETSGLGVDTQYF. As DNA, the CDR3 is TGTGCCAGCAGTGAGACTAGCGGGTTGGGCGTAGATACGCAGTATTTT.

This rearrangement joins TRBV7-9 to TRBJ2-7; 13 bases match TRBD2. Germline V lookup: CDR1 SEHNR, CDR2 FQNEAQ (reference sequence). The CDR3 runs to 17 residues. Trimming took 3 bases from V and 6 from J; bases not matched to a gene: 11. The CDR3, as DNA: TGTGCCAGCAGCTTTACCGGGACTAGCGGGGTGGGGGTCGAGCAGTACTTC. Translation gives CASSFTGTSGVGVEQYF.

The rearrangement links TRBV2 to TRBJ2-3; a possible D gene is TRBD1 (6 bases). CDR1 and CDR2 (germline): SNHLY, FYNNEI. V was pared by 4 bases and J by 3 bases, with 17 bases between. This CDR3 is built from 16 residues. In DNA form, the CDR3 reads TGTGCCAGCAGTGTTTGGGGGCCTCGGAAAACAGATACGCAGTATTTT. This codes for CASSVWGPRKTDTQYF.